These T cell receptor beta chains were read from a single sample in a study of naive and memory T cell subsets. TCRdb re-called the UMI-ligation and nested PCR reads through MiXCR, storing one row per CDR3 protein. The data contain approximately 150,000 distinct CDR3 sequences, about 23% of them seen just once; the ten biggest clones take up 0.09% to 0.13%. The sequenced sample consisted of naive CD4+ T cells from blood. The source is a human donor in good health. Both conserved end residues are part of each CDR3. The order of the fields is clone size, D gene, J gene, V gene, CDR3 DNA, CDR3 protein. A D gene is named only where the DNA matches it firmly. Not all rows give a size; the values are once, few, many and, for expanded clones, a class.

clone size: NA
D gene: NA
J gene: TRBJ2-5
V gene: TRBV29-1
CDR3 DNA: TGCAGCGTTGAACAGACGAATAGTTTCGGCGAGACCCAGTACTTC
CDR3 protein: CSVEQTNSFGETQYF

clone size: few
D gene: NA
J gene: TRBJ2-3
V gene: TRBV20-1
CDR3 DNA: TGCAGTGCCATCCTTCCCGCGCGGCGGTCGATGGCGGATACGCAGTATTTT
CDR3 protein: CSAILPARRSMADTQYF

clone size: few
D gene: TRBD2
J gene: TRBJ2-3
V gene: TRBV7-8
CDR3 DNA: TGTGCCAGCAGCCGTCGGACTAGCGGGAGGGTATCAGATACGCAGTATTTT
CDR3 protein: CASSRRTSGRVSDTQYF

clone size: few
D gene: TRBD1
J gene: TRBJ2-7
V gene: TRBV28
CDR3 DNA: TGTGCCAGCAGTTTAGGACAGGGTACCTTATACGAGCAGTACTTC
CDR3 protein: CASSLGQGTLYEQYF

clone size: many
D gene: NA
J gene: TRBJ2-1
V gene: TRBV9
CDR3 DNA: TGTGCCAGCAGCGTAGCGAGTAGCTCCTACAATGAGCAGTTCTTC
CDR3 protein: CASSVASSSYNEQFF

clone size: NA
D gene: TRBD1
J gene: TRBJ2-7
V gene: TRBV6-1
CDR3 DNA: TGTGCCAGCAGACCCCGGGGAAAACAGGGGATTTACGAGCAGTACTTC
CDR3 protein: CASRPRGKQGIYEQYF

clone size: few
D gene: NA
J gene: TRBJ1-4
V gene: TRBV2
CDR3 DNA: TGTGCCAGCAGCCTCGGTCCTGAAGGTGGTGAAAAACTGTTTTTT
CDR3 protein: CASSLGPEGGEKLFF

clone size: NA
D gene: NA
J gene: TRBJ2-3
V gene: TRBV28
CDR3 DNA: TGTGCCAGCTGGGGCGCAGCTGAGCGTTCAGATACGCAGTATTTT
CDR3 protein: CASWGAAERSDTQYF

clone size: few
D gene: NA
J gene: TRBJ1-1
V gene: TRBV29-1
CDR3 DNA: TGCAGCGTTGTACGGCAAGCTGAAGCTTTCTTT
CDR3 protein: CSVVRQAEAFF

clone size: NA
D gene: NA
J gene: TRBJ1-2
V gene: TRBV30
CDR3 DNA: TGTGCCTGGAGTGTATCCGGGACGAATGGCTACACCTTC
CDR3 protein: CAWSVSGTNGYTF

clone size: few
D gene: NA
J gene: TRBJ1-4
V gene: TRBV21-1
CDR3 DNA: TGTGCCAGCAGCAAAGGGAATCGAGGGGCTAATGAAAAACTGTTTTTT
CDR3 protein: CASSKGNRGANEKLFF

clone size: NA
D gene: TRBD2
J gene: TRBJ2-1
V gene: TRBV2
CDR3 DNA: TGTGCCAGCAGTTTGACTAGCGAATCCTACAATGAGCAGTTCTTC
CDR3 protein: CASSLTSESYNEQFF

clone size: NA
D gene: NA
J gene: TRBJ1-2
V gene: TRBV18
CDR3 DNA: TGTGCCAGCTCACCGGGTACTACAAATAACTATGGCTACACCTTC
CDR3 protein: CASSPGTTNNYGYTF

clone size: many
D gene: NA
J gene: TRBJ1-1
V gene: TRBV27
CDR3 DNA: TGTGCCAGCAGTTTAGCCCCAGGCCCTGAAGCTTTCTTT
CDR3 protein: CASSLAPGPEAFF

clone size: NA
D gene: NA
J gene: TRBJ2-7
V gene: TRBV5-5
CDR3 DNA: TGTGCCAGCAGCTTCGTCGCTGGGAGGTACACCTACGAGCAGTACTTC
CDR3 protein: CASSFVAGRYTYEQYF

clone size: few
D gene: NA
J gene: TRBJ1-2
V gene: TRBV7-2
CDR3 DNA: TGTGCCAGCAGCGCTGCAGGCTATGGCTACACCTTC
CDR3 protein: CASSAAGYGYTF

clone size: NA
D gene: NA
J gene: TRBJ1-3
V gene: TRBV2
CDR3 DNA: TGTGCCAGCAGTGACCCCGTTACTGGAAACACCATATATTTT
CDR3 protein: CASSDPVTGNTIYF

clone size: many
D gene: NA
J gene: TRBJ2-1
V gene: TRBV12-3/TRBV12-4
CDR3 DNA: TGTGCCAGCAGGGCGGGACTCCCCCACGAGCAGTTCTTC
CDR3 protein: CASRAGLPHEQFF

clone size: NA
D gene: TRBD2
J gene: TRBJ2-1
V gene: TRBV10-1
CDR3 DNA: TGCGCCAGCAGCCCGAGGACTAGCGGGAGGGCCTATGAGCAGTTCTTC
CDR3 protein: CASSPRTSGRAYEQFF

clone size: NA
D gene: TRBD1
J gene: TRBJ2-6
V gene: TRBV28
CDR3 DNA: TGTGCCAGCAGTCCCGGGACAGGGGGGTCTGGGGCCAACGTCCTGACTTTC
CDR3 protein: CASSPGTGGSGANVLTF

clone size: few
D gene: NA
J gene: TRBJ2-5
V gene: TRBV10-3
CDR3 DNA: TGTGCCATCAGTGGACCCCAGGGGTACCAAGAGACCCAGTACTTC
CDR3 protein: CAISGPQGYQETQYF